Following are 21 T cell receptor beta chains from one sample sequenced in a study of cytomegalovirus exposure and HLA in healthy donors. The primer mix had 60 Vbeta and 13 Jbeta primers. Sequenced by immunoSEQ multiplex PCR; TCRdb stores in-frame clones only, minus some. Of approximately 90,000 clones listed, over 65% were seen once; the top ten hold around 3.6%. The sequenced sample consisted of PBMCs. These receptors were obtained from a man in his forties or fifties in good health and CMV-seronegative.

The chain employs TRBV18 and TRBJ1-2; D is perhaps TRBD1 (6 bases). This CDR3 spans 13 amino acids. Germline V CDR1 and CDR2: KGHSH, LQKENI. Trimming took 1 base from V and 3 from J, leaving 6 bases between them. CDR3 sequence: CASSPRTDYGYTF. CDR3 bases: TGTGCCAGCTCACCACGGACAGACTATGGCTACACCTTC.

The V and J genes are TRBV5-1 and TRBJ2-1; possibly TRBD2 for D (6 bases). Germline values: CDR1 SGHRS, CDR2 YFSETQ. The CDR3 extends over 12 amino acids. V was shortened by 0 bases and J by 9 bases, with 7 bases between the two germline ends. The CDR3 loop is CASSLVGGEQFF. The CDR3 nucleotides are TGCGCCAGCAGCTTGGTGGGAGGTGAGCAGTTCTTC.

The chain uses TRBV28 and TRBJ1-2; TRBD1 is a possible D gene (5 bases). Trimming took 7 bases from V and 7 from J, leaving 22 bases between them. Germline V lookup: CDR1 MDHEN, CDR2 SYDVKM. This CDR3 is built from 15 residues. In nucleotides, the CDR3 is TGTGCCAGCATAAAAAAATCCCGACCGCAGGGTGGCTACACCTTC. Its protein product is CASIKKSRPQGGYTF.

The chain couples TRBV29-1 to TRBJ2-1; TRBD1 matches at 8 bases. The V gene's germline CDR1 is SQVTM and CDR2 ANQGSEA. V lost 3 bases to trimming and J lost 12 bases; unmatched junction nucleotides: 16. CDR3 length: 15 amino acids. CDR3 bases: TGCAGCGTTGAGAGTAGTGACAGGGGAGGTTGTGGGCAGTTCTTC. Translating gives CSVESSDRGGCGQFF.

This chain links TRBV11-2 with TRBJ1-5, with 7 nucleotides matching TRBD1. Germline V gene lookup returns CDR1 SGHAT and CDR2 FQNNGV. J lost 9 bases, V lost 6 bases, and 11 bases had no gene match. This CDR3 comprises 14 residues. CDR3 DNA: TGTGCCAGCAGGATAGGGACAGCTTGGGGGCCCCAGCATTTT. Translating gives CASRIGTAWGPQHF.

This clone turned up a few times. The chain links TRBV4-2 to TRBJ2-7; 10 bases line up with TRBD1. This CDR3 spans 19 amino acids. V lost 1 base to trimming and J lost 4 bases; unmatched junction nucleotides: 16. Germline V gives CDR1 LGHNA, CDR2 YNFKEQ. DNA for the CDR3: TGTGCCAGCAGCCAAGCTGTCCAAAAGGGACAGGGGATCCCATACGAGCAGTACTTC. Protein sequence: CASSQAVQKGQGIPYEQYF.

This chain joins TRBV5-4 and TRBJ2-3; D remains ambiguous. Germline CDR1 and CDR2: SGHNT and YYREEE (reference sequence). Trimming stripped 4 bases from V and 0 bases from J, with 15 bases between. The CDR3 has 16 amino acids. The CDR3 spells CASSPRSPTSTDTQYF. DNA of the CDR3: TGTGCCAGCAGCCCGAGGTCCCCTACTAGCACAGATACGCAGTATTTT. The full variable domain, rest sourced from reference TRBV5-4 and TRBJ2-3, is ETGVTQSPTHLIKTRGQQVTLRCSSQSGHNTVSWYQQALGQGPQFIFQYYREEENGRGNFPPRFSGLQFPNYSSELNVNALELDDSALYLCASSPRSPTSTDTQYFGPGTRLTVL.

The chain carries TRBV6-5 and TRBJ2-2; 7 nucleotides agree with TRBD1. The CDR3 is made up of 15 amino acids. The germline V gene encodes CDR1 MNHEY and CDR2 SVGAGI. V lost 6 bases and J lost 3; bases outside the gene matches: 7. The chain's CDR3 is CASRKGAHDTGELFF. CDR3 nucleotides: TGTGCCAGCAGGAAGGGGGCGCACGACACCGGGGAGCTGTTTTTT.

The gene calls are TRBV9 and TRBJ2-5; TRBD2 matches 8 bases. Germline CDR1 is SGDLS and CDR2 is YYNGEE. V gave up 0 bases and J gave up 4 bases; unmatched junction bases: 5. CDR3 length equals 15 residues. Here the CDR3 reads CASSVGVSGIETQYF. The CDR3 coding sequence is TGTGCCAGCAGCGTAGGAGTTAGCGGGATAGAGACCCAGTACTTC.

This chain joins TRBV9 and TRBJ2-5; 10 bases align to TRBD1. CDR3 length equals 14 residues. The germline gives CDR1 SGDLS, CDR2 YYNGEE. The ends lost 4 bases at V and 11 bases at J; junction bases unmatched: 11. The CDR3 coding sequence is TGTGCCAGCAGCTACGGGACAGGGGCGGAAGAGCAGTACTTC. It yields the protein CASSYGTGAEEQYF.

This rearrangement joins TRBV7-6 to TRBJ2-2, with a possible D match to TRBD1 (6 bases). V dropped 4 bases and J dropped 6 bases, with 9 bases sitting between them. Germline V lookup: CDR1 SGHVS, CDR2 FNYEAQ. The CDR3 spans 13 residues. CDR3 region: CASSSGAAGELFF. The CDR3 DNA reads as TGTGCCAGCAGCTCAGGGGCGGCCGGGGAGCTGTTTTTT.

The CDR3 DNA follows: TGTGCCAGCAGTGAAGGGGGCACAGCCTACGAGCAGTACTTC. This gives the protein CASSEGGTAYEQYF. The chain combines TRBV6-1 with TRBJ2-7, with a tentative D call TRBD1 (5 bases). This CDR3 comprises 14 residues. The V gene's germline CDR1 is MNHNS and CDR2 SASEGT. V lost 1 base to trimming and J lost 2 bases, with 9 bases between them.

The rearrangement uses TRBV10-3 and TRBJ1-3, with 7 positions matching TRBD1. The CDR3 is 16 amino acids. Per the germline V gene, CDR1 is ENHRY and CDR2 is SYGVKD. Trimming took 0 bases from V and 0 from J; bases not matched to a gene: 2. DNA of the CDR3: TGTGCCATCAGTGAGTCGAGGACAGGCTCTGGAAACACCATATATTTT. It specifies CAISESRTGSGNTIYF.

The chain uses TRBV7-6 and TRBJ2-5; unclear D gene. The CDR3 is 13 amino acids. Per germline, CDR1 SGHVS and CDR2 FNYEAQ. Trimming shortened V by 5 bases and J by 11 bases, and 18 bases separated the two germline ends. CDR3 sequence: CASSRSPGFEQYF. The CDR3 DNA is TGTGCCAGCAGCCGATCCCCCGGGTTTGAGCAGTACTTC.

The chain couples TRBV7-9 to TRBJ2-6; TRBD1 agrees at 10 bases. This CDR3 has 19 residues. Looked up from germline, CDR1 is SEHNR and CDR2 is FQNEAQ (reference sequence). Trimming cost V 5 bases and J 4 bases; bases outside gene matches: 14. The CDR3 DNA reads TGTGCCAGCAGCCCCGGTTCGGGACAGGGGTACGTCGGGGCCAACGTCCTGACTTTC. It translates to CASSPGSGQGYVGANVLTF.

In this sample, this clone turned up once. The chain employs TRBV6-5 and TRBJ2-7; D is perhaps TRBD1 (6 bases). V lost 2 bases to trimming and J lost 5 bases, with 10 bases between them. The CDR3 extends over 13 amino acids. Germline V gene sequence: CDR1 MNHEY, CDR2 SVGAGI. The DNA of the CDR3 is TGTGCCAGCAGTTACCGGGCAGGGGACGAGCAGTACTTC. This codes for CASSYRAGDEQYF.

The CDR3 sequence: CARSPGEGARDEKLFF. The CDR3 DNA sequence: TGTGCCAGAAGCCCGGGAGAGGGGGCGAGGGATGAAAAACTGTTTTTT. The chain uses TRBV5-3 and TRBJ1-4; 7 nucleotides line up with TRBD1. TRBV5-3 is assigned to the ORF class and has an uncertain function. V lost 4 bases to trimming and J lost 6 bases; unmatched junction nucleotides: 12. This CDR3 region has 16 residues.

V and J are TRBV30 and TRBJ2-2; D is undetermined. The CDR3 is 13 residues long. Trimming stripped 4 bases from V and 4 bases from J, with 10 bases between. The germline gives CDR1 GTSNPN, CDR2 SVGIG (reference sequence). This CDR3 is CAWTPDPTGELFF. CDR3 DNA sequence: TGTGCCTGGACCCCAGATCCCACCGGGGAGCTGTTTTTT.

The CDR3 region has the DNA TGTGCCAGCAGTTCTCAGGGGCGACCCCTCCACTTT. This translates into CASSSQGRPLHF. The rearrangement joins TRBV28 to TRBJ1-6, with D possibly being TRBD1 (6 bases). The CDR3 is 12 amino acids. Germline-derived CDR1 and CDR2 are MDHEN and SYDVKM. The V end lost 4 bases, the J end lost 12 bases, and 10 bases lay between the germline ends.

V usage is TRBV30 and J usage is TRBJ1-5; D ambiguous. The CDR3 spans 14 residues. Looked up from germline, CDR1 is GTSNPN and CDR2 is SVGIG (reference sequence). V lost 0 bases to trimming and J lost 4 bases, with 10 bases between them. CDR3 nucleotide sequence: TGTGCCTGGAGTGTACTAACGGCTAATCAGCCCCAGCATTTT. Its translation: CAWSVLTANQPQHF.

The V and J genes are TRBV9 and TRBJ2-2; 7 positions match TRBD2. V gave up 0 bases and J gave up 1 base; unmatched junction bases: 0. CDR1 is SGDLS and CDR2 is YYNGEE in the germline V gene. The length of the CDR3 is 15 residues. The CDR3 nucleotides read TGTGCCAGCAGCGTAGGCGGGGGGAACACCGGGGAGCTGTTTTTT. Translating gives CASSVGGGNTGELFF.